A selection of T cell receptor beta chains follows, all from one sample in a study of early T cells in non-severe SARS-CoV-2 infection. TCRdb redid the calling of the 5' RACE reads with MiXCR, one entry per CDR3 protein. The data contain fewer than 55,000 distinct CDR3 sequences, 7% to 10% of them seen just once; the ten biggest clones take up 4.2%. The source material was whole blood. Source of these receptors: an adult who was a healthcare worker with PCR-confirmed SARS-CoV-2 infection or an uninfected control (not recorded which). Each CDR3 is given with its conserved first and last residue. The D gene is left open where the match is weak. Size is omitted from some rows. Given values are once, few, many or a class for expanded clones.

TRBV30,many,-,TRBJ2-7,TGTGCCTGGAGTTTTCCGCCCCGACAGACTATGACCTACGAGCAGTACTTC,CAWSFPPRQTMTYEQYF
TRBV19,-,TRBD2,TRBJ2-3,TGTGCCAGTAGTGCCTTAACTAGCGGGGGGAGGTTCCGAGATACGCAGTATTTT,CASSALTSGGRFRDTQYF
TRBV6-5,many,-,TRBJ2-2,TGTGCCAGCAGCCACGGGGACTCCCGTAACACCGGGGAGCTGTTTTTT,CASSHGDSRNTGELFF
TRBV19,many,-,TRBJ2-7,TGTGCCAGTAGTATGGCTCGGGATCCCGGCTGGACAGTGATCGAGCAGTACTTC,CASSMARDPGWTVIEQYF
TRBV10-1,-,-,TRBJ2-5,TGCGCCAGCAGTGAAACCCTTCAAGAGACCCAGTACTTC,CASSETLQETQYF
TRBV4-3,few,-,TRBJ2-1,TGCGCCAGCAGCCAAGGGTCTAGCGTGGATGAGCAGTTCTTC,CASSQGSSVDEQFF
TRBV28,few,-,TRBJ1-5,TGTGCCAGCAGTTTATCAGAGACGCAGCCCCAGCATTTT,CASSLSETQPQHF
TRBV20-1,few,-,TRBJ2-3,TGCAGTGCTCCCCCAGCGCAAAGCACAGATACGCAGTATTTT,CSAPPAQSTDTQYF
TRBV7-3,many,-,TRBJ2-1,TGTGCCAGCAGCCCGAGCGGAGGGGGGCTCTTCTTC,CASSPSGGGLFF
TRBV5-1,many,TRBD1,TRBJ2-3,TGCGCCAGCAGCTTGAGCCAGGGGGCCATAGATACGCAGTATTTT,CASSLSQGAIDTQYF
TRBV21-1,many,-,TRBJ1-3,TGTGCCAGCAAACGGACAGGGGGGTCTGGAAACACCATATATTTT,CASKRTGGSGNTIYF
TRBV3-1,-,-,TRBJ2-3,TGTGCCAGCAGCCAAGGGCCGGACGGAAAAGATACGCAGTATTTT,CASSQGPDGKDTQYF
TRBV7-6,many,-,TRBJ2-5,TGTGCCAGCAGCTCAAACAGGGAAGAGACCCAGTACTTC,CASSSNREETQYF
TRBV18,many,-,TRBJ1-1,TGTGCCAGCTCCCAGGACTTATTTGATAGGAACACTGAAGCTTTCTTT,CASSQDLFDRNTEAFF
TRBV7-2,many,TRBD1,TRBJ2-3,TGTGCCAGCAGCCCCCGACAGGGCCCTAAGGCGCAGTATTTT,CASSPRQGPKAQYF
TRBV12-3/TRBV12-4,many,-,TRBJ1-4,TGTGCCAGCACCTCCGGGACACGTAATGAAAAACTGTTTTTT,CASTSGTRNEKLFF
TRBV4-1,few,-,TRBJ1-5,TGCGCCAGCAGCCAATCGTCCCAGAATAATCAGCCCCAGCATTTT,CASSQSSQNNQPQHF
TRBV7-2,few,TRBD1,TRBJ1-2,TGTGCCAGCAGTCCCGACAGGGGGGACTATGGCTACACCTTC,CASSPDRGDYGYTF
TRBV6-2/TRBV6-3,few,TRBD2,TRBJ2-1,TGTGCCAGCGGAAGCGGGAGGGGGAATGAGCAGTTCTTC,CASGSGRGNEQFF
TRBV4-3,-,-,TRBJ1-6,TGCGCCAGCAGAGGCCTGGATAATTCACCCCTCCACTTT,CASRGLDNSPLHF
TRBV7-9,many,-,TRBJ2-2,TGTGCCAGCAGCTTACAGGCAGGGGACACCGGGGAGCTGTTTTTT,CASSLQAGDTGELFF
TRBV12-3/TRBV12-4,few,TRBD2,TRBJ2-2,TGTGCCAGCAGTTTATCTCTAGCGGGAGGGGCCGGGGAGCTGTTTTTT,CASSLSLAGGAGELFF
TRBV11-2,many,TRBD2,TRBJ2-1,TGTGCCAGCAGCCCGCCTTTTGCGGGAGCCTCCTACAATGAGCAGTTCTTC,CASSPPFAGASYNEQFF
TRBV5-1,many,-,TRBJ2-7,TGCGCCAGCAGCTTTAGGGCAGGATCCTACGAGCAGTACTTC,CASSFRAGSYEQYF
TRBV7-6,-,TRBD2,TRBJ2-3,TGTGCCAGCAGCCTTGGACTAGCGGGAAAAGGAGCAGATACGCAGTATTTT,CASSLGLAGKGADTQYF
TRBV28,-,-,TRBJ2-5,TGTGCCAGCAGTTTTAGGGACCAAGAGACCCAGTACTTC,CASSFRDQETQYF
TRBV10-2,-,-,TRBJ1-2,TGCGCCAGCAGTGAGTCGTCAGGGATCTATGGCTACACCTTC,CASSESSGIYGYTF
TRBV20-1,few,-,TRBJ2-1,TGCAGTGCGGGAGGATGGATGACGTCCTACAATGAGCAGTTCTTC,CSAGGWMTSYNEQFF
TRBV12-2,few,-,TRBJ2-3,TGTGCAAGTCGCTTTGGGTTAGATACGCAGTATTTT,CASRFGLDTQYF
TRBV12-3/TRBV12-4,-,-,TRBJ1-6,TGTGCCAGCAGTTTGTTGGCTGATTCACCCCTCCACTTT,CASSLLADSPLHF
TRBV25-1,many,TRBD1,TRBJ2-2,TGTGCCAGCAGTGGTACGGGACAGACGAACACCGGGGAGCTGTTTTTT,CASSGTGQTNTGELFF
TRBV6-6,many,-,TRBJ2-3,TGTGCCAGCAGTTACGGGGCCAAAGATACGCAGTATTTT,CASSYGAKDTQYF
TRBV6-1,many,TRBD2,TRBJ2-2,TGTGCCAGCAGTAGACTAGCGGCTAACACCGGGGAGCTGTTTTTT,CASSRLAANTGELFF
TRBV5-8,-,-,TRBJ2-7,TGTGCCAGCAGCCCCCGGGGATACGAGCAGTACTTC,CASSPRGYEQYF
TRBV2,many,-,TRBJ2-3,TGTGCCAGCAGACAGAACGCGGCTTCTGCCACAGATACGCAGTATTTT,CASRQNAASATDTQYF
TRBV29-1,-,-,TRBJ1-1,TGCAGCGTTGTGGGTCAAATTGAAGCTTTCTTT,CSVVGQIEAFF
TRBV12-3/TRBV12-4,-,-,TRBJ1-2,TGTGCCAGCAGTTCCCCGCCTAGTCGTGGCTACACCTTC,CASSSPPSRGYTF
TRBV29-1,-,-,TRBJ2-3,TGCAGCGTGCTCGGAAAGCCCACAGATACGCAGTATTTT,CSVLGKPTDTQYF
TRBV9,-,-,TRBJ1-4,TGTGCCAGCAGCGTAGCTAGCACTCGACCTGAAAAACTGTTTTTT,CASSVASTRPEKLFF
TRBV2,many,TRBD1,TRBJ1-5,TGTGCCAGCAGTGTACGACAGGGGGTCCGCAATCAGCCCCAGCATTTT,CASSVRQGVRNQPQHF
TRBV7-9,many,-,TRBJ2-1,TGTGCCAGCAACACCGGATATGAGCAGTTCTTC,CASNTGYEQFF
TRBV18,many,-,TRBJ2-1,TGTGCCAGCTCCAAGAGACAGTCCATCTATGAGCAGTTCTTC,CASSKRQSIYEQFF
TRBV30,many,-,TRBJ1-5,TGTGCCTGGAGAGAGGGCGGCGCCCCCGGGCCCCAGCATTTT,CAWREGGAPGPQHF
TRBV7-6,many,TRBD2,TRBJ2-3,TGTGCCAGCAGCACGGGACTAGCGGTCACAGATACGCAGTATTTT,CASSTGLAVTDTQYF
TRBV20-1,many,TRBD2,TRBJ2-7,TGCAGTGCTAGAGAGGTAGCGGGGGGGCCCGAGCAGTACTTC,CSAREVAGGPEQYF
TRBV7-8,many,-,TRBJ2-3,TGTGCCAGCAGCCGGGACTCTGGCGATACGCAGTATTTT,CASSRDSGDTQYF
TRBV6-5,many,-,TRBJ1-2,TGTGCCAGCAGCACCGGGGGGCCCTATGGCTACACCTTC,CASSTGGPYGYTF
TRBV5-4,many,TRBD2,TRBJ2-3,TGTGCCAGCAGCTTGGCTGAGCTAGCGGGGGCCAACACAGATACGCAGTATTTT,CASSLAELAGANTDTQYF
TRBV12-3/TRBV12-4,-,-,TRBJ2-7,TGTGCCAGCAGCCTACTCTCGGGGGGCGACCTAACCTACGAGCAGTACTTC,CASSLLSGGDLTYEQYF
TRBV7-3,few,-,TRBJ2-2,TGTGCCAGCAGCCGCCTACCTCTTTCAGCGGTGAACACCGGGGAGCTGTTTTTT,CASSRLPLSAVNTGELFF
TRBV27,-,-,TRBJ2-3,TGTGCCAGCAGTCCCGACACGTCTAGCACAGATACGCAGTATTTT,CASSPDTSSTDTQYF
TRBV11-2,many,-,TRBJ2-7,TGTGCCAGCAGCCTCTCCACTAATCGGAACGAGCAGTACTTC,CASSLSTNRNEQYF
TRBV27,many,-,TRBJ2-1,TGTGCCAGCAGTTTGTTCACTAAATACTCTGAGCAGTTCTTC,CASSLFTKYSEQFF